What follows are 26 T cell receptor beta chains derived from one specimen sequenced in a study of shared clonotypes between healthy human individuals. Clones were read by immunoSEQ multiplex PCR, and TCRdb kept only the in-frame ones, dropping some. The table shows roughly 1,600,000 clones, with 98% occurring only once. The sequencing sample was made of naive CD4+ T cells sorted from blood. Subset given: CD45RA+ positively selected. These receptors all come from a man aged 30 to 45 in good health.

Notes on this clone: Other DNA sequences in the same sample also yield this CDR3. The V call is TRBV18, the J call TRBJ2-7, with 13 nucleotides matching TRBD2. The J segment lost 2 bases and the V segment lost 2 bases, leaving 0 bases of the junction unmatched. This CDR3 contains 15 residues. Germline V CDR1 and CDR2: KGHSH, LQKENI. CDR3 DNA: TGTGCCAGCTCACCAGGGACTAGCGGGACCTACGAGCAGTACTTC. This sequence encodes CASSPGTSGTYEQYF.

This clone appeared once. The J gene is TRBJ2-2, the V gene TRBV7-7, with D unresolved. Germline CDR1 is SSHAT and CDR2 is FNYEAQ (reference sequence). Trimming removed 0 bases at V and 5 bases at J, with 10 bases between. The CDR3 is 15 amino acids. The CDR3 reads CASSLAPTVTGELFF. DNA for the CDR3: TGTGCCAGCAGCTTAGCCCCCACAGTGACCGGGGAGCTGTTTTTT.

About this clone: The CDR3 does not close with the conserved phenylalanine or tryptophan, likely indicating a read error. The DNA is left out, because the CDR3 cannot be placed on it with certainty; the CDR3 is given as TCRdb lists it. The V and J genes are TRBV5-8 and TRBJ1-4. CDR1 SGHTS and CDR2 YDEGEE come from the germline V gene. The CDR3 is 11 residues long, ends included. CDR3 residues: CASRRDGGASP.

This rearrangement joins TRBV5-4 to TRBJ2-2; 10 positions agree with TRBD1. The CDR3 runs to 17 residues. Germline assignment: CDR1 SGHNT and CDR2 YYREEE (reference sequence). With V trimmed by 3 bases and J by 5 bases, 10 bases remained unmatched. The CDR3 region is CASSSEPGQGITGELFF. The CDR3 bases are TGTGCCAGCAGCTCAGAACCGGGACAGGGGATTACCGGGGAGCTGTTTTTT.

The gene calls are TRBV27 and TRBJ2-3; D possibly corresponds to TRBD2 (6 bases). V dropped 6 bases and J dropped 2 bases, with 15 bases sitting between them. Germline V gives CDR1 MNHEY, CDR2 SMNVEV (reference sequence). CDR3 length equals 15 residues. CDR3 nucleotide sequence: TGTGCCAGCAGGACTAGGCTGACGATCACAGATACGCAGTATTTT. Its translation: CASRTRLTITDTQYF.

The V call is TRBV4-3, the J call TRBJ2-1; D is unresolved. V shed 1 base and J shed 10 bases, with 8 bases lying between them. The CDR3 extends over 12 amino acids. Per germline, CDR1 LGHNA and CDR2 YSLEER. CDR3: CASSQATGEQFF. In DNA form, the CDR3 reads TGCGCCAGCAGCCAAGCGACCGGGGAGCAGTTCTTC.

The CDR3 region is CATLVSGRDEQYF. The CDR3 DNA is TGTGCCACCTTGGTTAGCGGGAGAGACGAGCAGTACTTC. The chain is built from TRBV5-4 and TRBJ2-7; 9 bases fit TRBD2. The CDR3 contains 13 residues. V trimming: 9 bases; J trimming: 5 bases; junction bases outside the gene matches: 9. Germline V lookup: CDR1 SGHNT, CDR2 YYREEE (reference sequence).

This clone showed up just once. This chain uses TRBV28 with TRBJ2-5; D is undetermined. Deletions cut 6 bases from V and 5 bases from J, with 10 bases between. The CDR3 loop spans 12 amino acids. CDR1 is MDHEN, CDR2 SYDVKM, per germline. This CDR3 reads CASRRTAETQYF. In DNA, the CDR3 is TGTGCCAGCAGGCGTACGGCGGAGACCCAGTACTTC.

The V gene is TRBV18, the J gene TRBJ1-5, with D possibly TRBD1 on 6 matching bases. The CDR3 extends over 17 amino acids. CDR1 is KGHSH and CDR2 is LQKENI in the germline V gene. V shed 6 bases and J shed 1 base, with 19 bases lying between them. CDR3 DNA: TGTGCCAGCTCCCCGCCAGGGGCAGGGCCGAGCAATCAGCCCCAGCATTTT. This codes for CASSPPGAGPSNQPQHF. The entire variable domain, with the rest obtained from reference TRBV18 and TRBJ1-5, is as follows: NAGVMQNPRHLVRRRGQEARLRCSPMKGHSHVYWYRQLPEEGLKFMVYLQKENIIDESGMPKERFSAEFPKEGPSILRIQQVVRGDSAAYFCASSPPGAGPSNQPQHFGDGTRLSIL.

The chain carries TRBV5-4 and TRBJ2-3; 9 nucleotides match TRBD1. The CDR3 has 14 amino acids. Trimming at V came to 5 bases and at J to 4 bases, leaving 5 bases not matched to a gene. CDR1 SGHNT and CDR2 YYREEE come from the germline V gene (reference sequence). CDR3 residues: CASRGDRAADTQYF. The CDR3 DNA follows: TGTGCCAGCAGGGGGGACAGGGCAGCAGATACGCAGTATTTT. Full variable domain (rest looked up from reference TRBV5-4 and TRBJ2-3): ETGVTQSPTHLIKTRGQQVTLRCSSQSGHNTVSWYQQALGQGPQFIFQYYREEENGRGNFPPRFSGLQFPNYSSELNVNALELDDSALYLCASRGDRAADTQYFGPGTRLTVL.

On this clone itself: Distinct nucleotide sequences in the sample also encode this CDR3. This rearrangement joins TRBV4-1 to TRBJ2-7, with D possibly called TRBD1 or TRBD2 (5 bases each). This CDR3 comprises 16 residues. V gave up 0 bases and J gave up 0 bases, with 12 bases separating them. Germline V CDR1 and CDR2: MGHRA, YSYEKL. This CDR3 is CASSQDPAGSSYEQYF. For the CDR3, the DNA is TGCGCCAGCAGCCAAGACCCCGCAGGGAGCTCCTACGAGCAGTACTTC.

The genes are TRBV28 and TRBJ2-3, with TRBD1 matching over 8 bases. CDR1 is MDHEN, CDR2 SYDVKM, per germline. Trimming took 7 bases from V and 10 from J; bases not matched to a gene: 16. CDR3 length: 15 amino acids. The CDR3 DNA reads TGTGCCAGCAAGGCAGGGGGCCTCGGTGGGCGTGCGCAGTATTTT. It translates to CASKAGGLGGRAQYF.

This chain connects TRBV7-9 to TRBJ2-1; 7 nucleotides match TRBD2. The V gene end was trimmed by 5 bases and the J gene end by 2 bases; junction bases not matched to a gene: 12. Germline V gene data show CDR1 as SEHNR and CDR2 as FQNEAQ (reference sequence). CDR3 size: 17 residues. This chain's CDR3 is CASSPGTAGVPYNEQFF. For the CDR3, the DNA is TGTGCCAGCAGCCCCGGGACCGCGGGAGTCCCCTACAATGAGCAGTTCTTC.

The chain is built from TRBV6-1 and TRBJ2-4, with a possible D match to TRBD1 (6 bases). The CDR3 extends over 15 amino acids. V was cut by 5 bases and J by 1 base, with 12 bases left in between. In germline, CDR1 is MNHNS, CDR2 SASEGT. The chain's CDR3 is CASSSSGEAKNIQYF. The CDR3 DNA reads TGTGCCAGCAGTTCTTCAGGGGAGGCCAAAAACATTCAGTACTTC.

This chain connects TRBV28 to TRBJ2-1; D gene ambiguous. Germline V CDR1 and CDR2: MDHEN, SYDVKM. The V end lost 4 bases, the J end lost 7 bases, and 11 bases lay between the germline ends. The CDR3 covers 13 residues. The CDR3 sequence: CASSSDVTNEQFF. The CDR3 region has the DNA TGTGCCAGCAGTTCGGACGTTACTAATGAGCAGTTCTTC.

This chain joins TRBV7-9 and TRBJ2-4; D may be TRBD1 or TRBD2 (6 bases each). Germline CDR1 SEHNR, CDR2 FQNEAQ (reference sequence). Trimming removed 1 base from V and 4 bases from J, with 8 bases in between. The CDR3 has 14 residues. The CDR3 loop reads CASSLVGGKNIQYF. Here the CDR3 DNA reads TGTGCCAGCAGCTTAGTAGGGGGGAAAAACATTCAGTACTTC.

The chain is built from TRBV27 and TRBJ2-7; D ambiguous. The germline V gene has CDR1 MNHEY and CDR2 SMNVEV (reference sequence). The CDR3 is 13 amino acids. Trimming cost V 4 bases and J 3 bases, with 10 bases left between them. CDR3 region: CASSSLYDYEQYF. The CDR3 coding sequence is TGTGCCAGCAGTTCTCTATACGACTACGAGCAGTACTTC.

This clone has a single count. The CDR3 reads CAWTFEGGYTF. As DNA, the CDR3 is TGTGCCTGGACTTTCGAGGGTGGCTACACCTTC. The chain recombines TRBV30 with TRBJ1-2; D is unresolved. CDR1 is GTSNPN, CDR2 SVGIG, per germline (reference sequence). Trimming cost V 4 bases and J 7 bases, with 10 bases left between them. The CDR3 has 11 amino acids.

This clone showed up just once. V gene TRBV5-4 combines with J gene TRBJ2-1; 7 nucleotides align to TRBD2. Germline V gene sequence: CDR1 SGHNT, CDR2 YYREEE (reference sequence). V gave up 0 bases and J gave up 5 bases; unmatched junction bases: 5. The length of the CDR3 is 15 residues. The CDR3 DNA is TGTGCCAGCAGCTTGGGGGGGGGAGTGAACAATGAGCAGTTCTTC. It yields the protein CASSLGGGVNNEQFF.

This sequence joins TRBV28 and TRBJ2-4; no clear D gene. Trimming removed 5 bases at V and 1 base at J, with 15 bases between. The CDR3 spans 16 residues. Germline V gives CDR1 MDHEN, CDR2 SYDVKM. The CDR3 reads CASSLTPVGAKNIQYF. The DNA for the CDR3 is TGTGCCAGCAGTCTAACACCTGTCGGGGCCAAAAACATTCAGTACTTC.

The rearrangement links TRBV11-2 to TRBJ2-1, with 11 bases aligning to TRBD2. V dropped 3 bases and J dropped 7; count of bases not matched to a gene: 5. Looked up from germline, CDR1 is SGHAT and CDR2 is FQNNGV. The CDR3 extends over 15 amino acids. The CDR3 nucleotides read TGTGCCAGCAGCTTGACTAGCGGGGTTACGAATGAGCAGTTCTTC. It yields the protein CASSLTSGVTNEQFF.

The genes are TRBV18 and TRBJ1-5; tentative D call: TRBD1 (6 bases). CDR1 is KGHSH, CDR2 LQKENI, per germline. V lost 3 bases, J lost 4 bases, and 19 bases lay in between. CDR3 length: 17 residues. The chain's CDR3 is CASSPPSLGGRNQPQHF. The CDR3 DNA follows: TGTGCCAGCTCACCCCCTTCCTTAGGGGGGAGGAATCAGCCCCAGCATTTT.

A single count supports this clone. V and J are TRBV12-5 and TRBJ2-1; the D gene is possibly TRBD2 (5 bases). Germline assignment: CDR1 LGHNT and CDR2 FRNRAP. Deletions cut 1 base from V and 9 bases from J, with 7 bases between. CDR3 length equals 12 residues. CDR3 sequence reads: CASGLEAGEQFF. The CDR3 bases are TGTGCTAGTGGTTTGGAGGCGGGTGAGCAGTTCTTC.

The chain joins TRBV6-6 to TRBJ1-1; D perhaps matches TRBD1 (6 bases). Per the germline V gene, CDR1 is MNHNY and CDR2 is SVGAGI (reference sequence). V lost 6 bases, J lost 6 bases, and 8 bases lay in between. The CDR3 length is 11 residues. The CDR3 loop reads CASRQGPEAFF. DNA for the CDR3: TGTGCCAGCAGGCAGGGGCCTGAAGCTTTCTTT.

This chain links TRBV28 with TRBJ2-3; no clear D gene. The CDR3 covers 12 residues. Per the germline V gene, CDR1 is MDHEN and CDR2 is SYDVKM. Trimming removed 3 bases at V and 6 bases at J, with 7 bases between. The CDR3 bases are TGTGCCAGCAGTTTCTTCTTGGATACGCAGTATTTT. Amino acids: CASSFFLDTQYF. The variable domain in full, with the rest retrieved from reference TRBV28 and TRBJ2-3, is DVKVTQSSRYLVKRTGEKVFLECVQDMDHENMFWYRQDPGLGLRLIYFSYDVKMKEKGDIPEGYSVSREKKERFSLILESASTNQTSMYLCASSFFLDTQYFGPGTRLTVL.

The chain links TRBV28 to TRBJ1-2; possibly TRBD1 for D (6 bases). The V end was cut by 5 bases, the J end by 4 bases, with 14 bases between. The germline V gene has CDR1 MDHEN and CDR2 SYDVKM. CDR3 size: 14 residues. The CDR3 DNA is TGTGCCAGCAGTGCTACAGGGTTCTTCTATGGCTACACCTTC. It is translated as CASSATGFFYGYTF.